This TCR beta chain was captured by sequencing in a study of T cell responses to AZD1222 COVID-19 vaccine. V gave up 3 bases and J gave up 4 bases; unmatched junction bases: 8. This CDR3 has 16 amino acids. Germline V gene sequence: CDR1 GTSNPN, CDR2 SVGIG (reference sequence). Clones were sequenced by immunoSEQ multiplex PCR, and TCRdb holds only the in-frame ones, with some missing. The table lists under 80,000 clones, roughly 88% of them singletons. The sequences come from peripheral blood, collected on day 0 of AZD1222 vaccination. The sequence was collected from an adult in good health. The V gene is TRBV30, the J gene TRBJ2-2; 10 nucleotides match TRBD1. For the CDR3, the DNA is TGTGCCTGGAGGGGCACCGGGACAGGGGCCACCGGGGAGCTGTTTTTT. This sequence encodes CAWRGTGTGATGELFF.